This record looks at one TCR beta chain sequence and its context. The sample holds many counts of this clonotype. What this receptor recognizes is not known. No base quality information exists; no much larger clone differs at one position. Every patient had bone marrow sampled at the time of active disease. Bone marrow mononuclear cells were isolated by Ficoll-Hypaque density gradient centrifugation. CD138-negative cells were obtained by negative selection after labeling with CD138 magnetic microbeads on a MACS separator, removing myeloma plasma cells. Purity of the isolated cells was checked by flow cytometry on an Attune NxT using CD138 antibodies. Total RNA was extracted with TRIzol reagent and quantified with a NanoDrop spectrophotometer. For each patient, paired RNA-seq and IR-seq were run on the CD138-negative bone marrow sample from that patient. This sample was included in a study of read filtering for tumor transcriptome and immune sequencing (dated by TCRdb to about 2020). Context from the whole study: The cohort had under 20 male and more than 11 female patients with a mean age of roughly 66 years, ranging from about 45 to 85. TCR-region mapped reads per sample ranged from about 4.05 to 10.27 million with IR-seq versus only about 75 to 1,400 with RNA-seq. Using the same bone marrow samples, the study ran both targeted immune repertoire sequencing and bulk whole-transcriptome sequencing and then compared the TCR repertoires from each method. After DNase treatment, whole-transcriptome libraries were prepared using the TruSeq RNA Access Library Prep Kit. By revised international staging, 8 or 9 patients were R-ISS I, around 15 were R-ISS II and roughly 7 were R-ISS III. A main aim was a read-filtering strategy for immune repertoire data, specifically whether clonotypes supported by a single read should be removed. Study-level results and caveats: In IR-seq, about 82% of clonotypes but about 3.5% of total reads were represented by single-read clonotypes, whereas in RNA-seq, approximately 73% of clonotypes and more than 35% of reads were represented by single-read clonotypes. Clonotypes were captured by IR-seq at much higher depth and more reliably than by RNA-seq, and smaller IR-seq throughput was sufficient for identification of most shared clonotypes. The correlation between IR-seq and RNA-seq shared clonotype proportions rose when single-read clonotypes were removed. Rather than purified T cells, the sorted CD138-negative fraction was a mixed bone marrow immune population.

The Immunoverse kit was used to build TCR libraries from around 420 ng RNA, with molecular barcoded adaptors covering alpha/delta and beta/gamma chains. TCR library preparation was performed with the same RNA that was used for transcriptome sequencing. TCR libraries were sequenced on an Illumina HiSeq 4000 with 2 x 150 cycles. Per the authors' processing: TCR reads were aligned to human V, D, J and C references and assembled into CDR3 clonotypes with MiXCR, including quality filtering and error correction. Clonotype counts and gene usage diversity were analyzed with the tcR package in R. Raw mapping reads were checked after the RNA-seq reads had been mapped by STAR aligner version 2.5.3a onto the human GRCh37 genome. To test how sequencing depth affects detected clonotypes, IR-seq fastq files were randomly downsampled with Seqtk 1.3. TCRdb cleaned the public reads at Q25 with fastp, built clones with MiXCR and kept in-frame beta chains. Each record represents a unique CDR3 protein, reported with the most common genes and DNA among its rows. The V and J calls and clone size come from TCRdb's table, not from the authors' own analysis. Recorded for this sample are about 46,000 distinct CDR3 sequences; less than 20% of them occurred a single time. The top ten constitute less than 45% of the sample.

The sequenced sample was a population of CD138-negative cells sorted from bone marrow. The cell subset or site tag for this specimen amounts to: bone marrow mononuclear cells depleted of CD138+ plasma/myeloma cells by negative magnetic selection. The TCR originated in a donor at least 40 years old with multiple myeloma.

The bases are TGTGCCAGCGGGCCGACACGAGAGACCCAGTACTTC. This codes for CASGPTRETQYF. This sequence uses TRBV2 and TRBJ2-5, with no confidently assigned D gene. From the germline V gene, CDR1 is SNHLY and CDR2 is FYNNEI. Including the terminal cysteine and phenylalanine, the CDR3 comprises 12 residues. Only the CDR3 part of the read is kept: 36 bases, read in frame from the first base. A distance of 11 bases separates the germline ends of V and J, which lose 8 bases and 4 bases respectively.